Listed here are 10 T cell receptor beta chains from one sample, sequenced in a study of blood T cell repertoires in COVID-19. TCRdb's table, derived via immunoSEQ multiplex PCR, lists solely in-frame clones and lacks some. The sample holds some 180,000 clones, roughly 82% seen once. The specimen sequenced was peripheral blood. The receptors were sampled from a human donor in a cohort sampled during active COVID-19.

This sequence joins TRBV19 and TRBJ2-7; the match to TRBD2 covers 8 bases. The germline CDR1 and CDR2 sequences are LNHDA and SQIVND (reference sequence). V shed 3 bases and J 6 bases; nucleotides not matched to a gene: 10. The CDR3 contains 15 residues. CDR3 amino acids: CASSISLRGAVEQYF. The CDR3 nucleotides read TGTGCCAGTAGTATTTCCCTGCGGGGGGCGGTCGAGCAGTACTTC. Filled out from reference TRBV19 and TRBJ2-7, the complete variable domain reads DGGITQSPKYLFRKEGQNVTLSCEQNLNHDAMYWYRQDPGQGLRLIYYSQIVNDFQKGDIAEGYSVSREKKESFPLTVTSAQKNPTAFYLCASSISLRGAVEQYFGPGTRLTVT.

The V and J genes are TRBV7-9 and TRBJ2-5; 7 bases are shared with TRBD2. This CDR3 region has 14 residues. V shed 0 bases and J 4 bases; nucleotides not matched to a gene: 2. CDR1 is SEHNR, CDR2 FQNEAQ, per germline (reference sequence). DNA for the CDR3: TGTGCCAGCAGCTTAGCGACTAGCTTAGAGACCCAGTACTTC. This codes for CASSLATSLETQYF.

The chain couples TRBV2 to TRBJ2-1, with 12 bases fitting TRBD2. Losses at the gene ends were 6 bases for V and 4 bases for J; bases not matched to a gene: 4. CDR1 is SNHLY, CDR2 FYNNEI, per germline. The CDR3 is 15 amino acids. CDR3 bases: TGTGCCAGCAGGTGGACTAGCGGGAATTACAATGAGCAGTTCTTC. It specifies CASRWTSGNYNEQFF. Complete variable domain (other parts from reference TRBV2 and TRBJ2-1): EPEVTQTPSHQVTQMGQEVILRCVPISNHLYFYWYRQILGQKVEFLVSFYNNEISEKSEIFDDQFSVERPDGSNFTLKIRSTKLEDSAMYFCASRWTSGNYNEQFFGPGTRLTVL.

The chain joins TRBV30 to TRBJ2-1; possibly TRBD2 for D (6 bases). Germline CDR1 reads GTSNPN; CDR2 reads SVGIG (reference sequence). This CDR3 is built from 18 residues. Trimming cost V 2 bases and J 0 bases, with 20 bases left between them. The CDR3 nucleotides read TGTGCCTGGAGTCGAATCCCGGGACTCAGGAGCTCCTACAATGAGCAGTTCTTC. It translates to CAWSRIPGLRSSYNEQFF.

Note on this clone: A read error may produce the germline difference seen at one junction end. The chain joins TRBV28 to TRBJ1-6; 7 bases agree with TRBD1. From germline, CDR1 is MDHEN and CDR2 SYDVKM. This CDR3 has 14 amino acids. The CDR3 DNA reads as TGTGCCAGCCGTTTGAGGGACAGTTATTCACCCCTCCACTTT. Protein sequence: CASRLRDSYSPLHF.

CDR3 protein: CASTPGLNEQYF. The CDR3, as DNA: TGCGCCAGTACCCCGGGACTAAACGAGCAGTACTTC. The rearrangement uses TRBV10-2 and TRBJ2-7; 7 bases agree with TRBD2. V was clipped by 9 bases and J by 5 bases; unmatched bases: 7. CDR3 size: 12 residues. Germline loops: CDR1 WSHSY, CDR2 SAAADI.

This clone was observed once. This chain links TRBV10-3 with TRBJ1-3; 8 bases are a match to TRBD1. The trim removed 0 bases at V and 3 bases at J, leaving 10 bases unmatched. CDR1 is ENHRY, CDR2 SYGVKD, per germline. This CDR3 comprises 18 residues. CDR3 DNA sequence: TGTGCCATCAGTGAGTCGACTGGCAGGGGGCTCTTTGGAAACACCATATATTTT. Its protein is CAISESTGRGLFGNTIYF.

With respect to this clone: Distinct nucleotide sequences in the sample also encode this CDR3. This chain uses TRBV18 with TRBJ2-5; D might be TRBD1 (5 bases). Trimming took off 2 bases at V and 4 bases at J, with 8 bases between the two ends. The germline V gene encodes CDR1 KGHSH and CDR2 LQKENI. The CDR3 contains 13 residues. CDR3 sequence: CASSPRQSETQYF. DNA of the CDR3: TGTGCCAGCTCACCAAGACAGTCAGAGACCCAGTACTTC.

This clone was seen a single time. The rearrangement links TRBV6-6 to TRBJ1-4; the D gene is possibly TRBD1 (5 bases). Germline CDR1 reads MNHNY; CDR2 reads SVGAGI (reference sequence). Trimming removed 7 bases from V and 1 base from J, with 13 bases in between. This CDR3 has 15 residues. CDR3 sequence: CASNFQGGTNEKLFF. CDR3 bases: TGTGCCAGCAACTTCCAGGGCGGAACTAATGAAAAACTGTTTTTT.

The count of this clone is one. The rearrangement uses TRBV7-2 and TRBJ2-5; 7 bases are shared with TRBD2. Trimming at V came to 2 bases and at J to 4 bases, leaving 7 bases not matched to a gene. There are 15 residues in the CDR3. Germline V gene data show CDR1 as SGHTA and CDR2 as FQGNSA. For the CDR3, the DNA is TGTGCCAGCAGCTTAATGGCGGGAGCGGTAGAGACCCAGTACTTC. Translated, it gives CASSLMAGAVETQYF.